This TCR beta chain was documented in a study of T cell repertoires in ileal Crohn's disease. Study at large: From the surgical specimen's inflamed ileum, biopsies were taken as M0.

Germline V CDR1 and CDR2: SGHDT, YYEEEE. CDR3 length: 12 residues. The V segment lost 4 bases and the J segment 12 bases; nucleotides outside the gene matches: 7. Described time point: inflamed ileum from the surgical specimen. Produced via immunoSEQ multiplex PCR; TCRdb's table is partial and in-frame only. The top ten clones hold 6% to 8% of a sample with around 15,000 clones, roughly nine tenths of them seen once. The source material was ileal tissue. The chain carries TRBV5-6 and TRBJ1-1, with 9 bases matching TRBD1. This sequence was found in an adult with Crohn's disease. The CDR3, as DNA: TGTGCCAGCAGCCTCCGGGACAGGGAACCTTTCTTT. Its translation: CASSLRDREPFF. Based on the CDR3 plus reference TRBV5-6 and TRBJ1-1, the full variable domain is DAGVTQSPTHLIKTRGQQVTLRCSPKSGHDTVSWYQQALGQGPQFIFQYYEEEERQRGNFPDRFSGHQFPNYSSELNVNALLLGDSALYLCASSLRDREPFFGQGTRLTVV.